The sequence of this T cell receptor (beta chain) was determined in a study of blood T cell repertoires in COVID-19. Sequencing was performed with immunoSEQ multiplex PCR; in TCRdb, only in-frame clones are kept and a portion is missing. The data contain about 100,000 clones, around four fifths of them seen just once; the ten biggest clones take up around an eighth. The CDR3 has 15 amino acids. J gave up 3 bases and V 3 bases, and 6 bases lay outside the gene matches. CDR1 KGHSH and CDR2 LQKENI come from the germline V gene. Sequenced input: peripheral blood. The chain carries TRBV18 and TRBJ2-3; TRBD1 agrees at 7 bases. This TCR came from a man aged 50 to 59 with active or convalescent COVID-19. The CDR3 spells CASSPSQGVTDTQYF. The CDR3 nucleotides read TGTGCCAGCTCACCGAGTCAGGGGGTAACAGATACGCAGTATTTT.